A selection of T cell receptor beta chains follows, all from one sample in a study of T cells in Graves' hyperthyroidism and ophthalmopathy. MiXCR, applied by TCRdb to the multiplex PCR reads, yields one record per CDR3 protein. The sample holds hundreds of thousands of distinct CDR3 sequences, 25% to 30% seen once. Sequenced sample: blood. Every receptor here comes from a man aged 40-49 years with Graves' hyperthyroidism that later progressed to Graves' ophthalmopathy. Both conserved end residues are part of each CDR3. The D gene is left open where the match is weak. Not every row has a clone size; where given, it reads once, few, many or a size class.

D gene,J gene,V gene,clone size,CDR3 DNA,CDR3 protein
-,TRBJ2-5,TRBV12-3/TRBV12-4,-,TGTGCCAGCAGTAGGGTTGCGGAGACCCAGTACTTC,CASSRVAETQYF
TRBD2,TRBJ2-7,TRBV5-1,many,TGCGCCAGCAGCGCGGGACTACGAGACTACGAGCAGTACTTC,CASSAGLRDYEQYF
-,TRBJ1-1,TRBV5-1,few,TGCGCCAGCAGCTCCCGAGGGGGCACTGAAGCTTTCTTT,CASSSRGGTEAFF
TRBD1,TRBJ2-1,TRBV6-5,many,TGTGCCAGCAGTCTATCCGGGACAGGGGCCGAGCAGTTCTTC,CASSLSGTGAEQFF
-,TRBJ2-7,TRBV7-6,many,TGTGCCAGCAGCCCAACATCGGGACTTATCTACGAGCAGTACTTC,CASSPTSGLIYEQYF
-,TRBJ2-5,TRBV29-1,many,TGCAGCGTTGGCGAAGAGACCCAGTACTTC,CSVGEETQYF
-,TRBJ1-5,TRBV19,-,TGTGCCAGTAGGGGCGGGGCGGCACGCAATCAGCCCCAGCATTTT,CASRGGAARNQPQHF
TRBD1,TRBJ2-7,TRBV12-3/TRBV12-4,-,TGTGCCAGCAGGCGCGCCGGGACAGGGGGCCACGAGCAGTACTTC,CASRRAGTGGHEQYF
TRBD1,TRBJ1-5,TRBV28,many,TGTGCCAGCAGTACCCCGGGACAGCTCAATCAGCCCCAGCATTTT,CASSTPGQLNQPQHF
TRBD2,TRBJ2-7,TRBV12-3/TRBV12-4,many,TGTGCCAGCAGCTATAGCGGAGCGGGAAGAGCGCAGTACTTC,CASSYSGAGRAQYF
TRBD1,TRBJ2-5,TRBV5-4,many,TGTGCCAGCAGCGCAACCGGGACAGGGGTGGAGACCCAGTACTTC,CASSATGTGVETQYF
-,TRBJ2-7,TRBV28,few,TGTGCCAGCAGTTCACCTGATCGGGACGAGCAGTACTTC,CASSSPDRDEQYF
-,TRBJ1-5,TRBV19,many,TGTGCCAGTAGTTCGACACAGGTTTTTAGCAATCAGCCCCAGCATTTT,CASSSTQVFSNQPQHF
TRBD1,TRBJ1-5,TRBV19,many,TGTGCCAGTAGTCTCACGTTCTGGAAGACAGGGTATAGCAATCAGCCCCAGCATTTT,CASSLTFWKTGYSNQPQHF
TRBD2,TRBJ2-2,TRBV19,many,TGTGCCAGTAGGAGCTCGGGGACTACTCCCGGGGAGCTGTTTTTT,CASRSSGTTPGELFF
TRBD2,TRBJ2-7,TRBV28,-,TGTGCCAGCAACTCACCTGGAACTAGCGGGGGCGGCGAGCAGTACTTC,CASNSPGTSGGGEQYF
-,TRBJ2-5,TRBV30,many,TGTGCCTGGCGACCCCGGGGCCACCCAACAACAGAGGAGACCCAGTACTTC,CAWRPRGHPTTEETQYF
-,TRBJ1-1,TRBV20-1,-,TGCAGTGCTAGAGCACCATGGGGCCTGCTGAACACTGAAGCTTTCTTT,CSARAPWGLLNTEAFF
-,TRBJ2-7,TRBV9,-,TGTGCCAGCAGCGCCGATTCGAAGCAGTACTTC,CASSADSKQYF
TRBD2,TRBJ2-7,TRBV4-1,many,TGCGCCAGCAGCCAAGTTTGGCCTAGCGGGCATTACGAGCAGTACTTC,CASSQVWPSGHYEQYF
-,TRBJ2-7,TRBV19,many,TGTGCCAGTAGTATGTATGGCTCCTACTCCTACGAGCAGTACTTC,CASSMYGSYSYEQYF
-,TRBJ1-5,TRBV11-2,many,TGTGCCAGCAGCCGTCGCGGTAGCAATCAGCCCCAGCATTTT,CASSRRGSNQPQHF
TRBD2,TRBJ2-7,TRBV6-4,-,TGTGCCAGCAGTGACTCCGGGACTAGCGGGAGATACGAGCAGTACTTC,CASSDSGTSGRYEQYF
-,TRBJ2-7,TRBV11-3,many,TGTGCCAGCAGCTTGGGGGGGCACTCCTACGAGCAGTACTTC,CASSLGGHSYEQYF
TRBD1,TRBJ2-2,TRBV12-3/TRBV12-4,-,TGTGCCAGCAGTTCGACAGGGGGAAGGACCGGGGAGCTGTTTTTT,CASSSTGGRTGELFF
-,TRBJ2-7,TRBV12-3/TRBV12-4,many,TGTGCCAGCAGTTCGCCCCGGAGCTCCTACGAGCAGTACTTC,CASSSPRSSYEQYF
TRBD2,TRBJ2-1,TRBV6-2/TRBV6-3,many,TGTGCCAGCAGGCGACTAGCGGGAGTAGGCAATGAGCAGTTCTTC,CASRRLAGVGNEQFF
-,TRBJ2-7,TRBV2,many,TGTGCCGGTTGCGGGGAAAACTACGAGCAGTACTTC,CAGCGENYEQYF
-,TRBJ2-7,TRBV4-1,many,TGCGCCAGCAGCGTCGGCTACTCCTACGAGCAGTACTTC,CASSVGYSYEQYF
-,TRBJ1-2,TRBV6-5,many,TGTGCCAGCAGTTACGAGACGTGGCAGTTGGCCTATGGCTACACCTTC,CASSYETWQLAYGYTF
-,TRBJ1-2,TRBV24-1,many,TGTGCCACCAGCGAGGGACCTACAGGACGTGGCTACACCTTC,CATSEGPTGRGYTF
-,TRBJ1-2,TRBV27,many,TGTGCCAGCAGTTACGGGGGGCCGGGGGGCTACACCTTC,CASSYGGPGGYTF
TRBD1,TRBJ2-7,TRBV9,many,TGTGCCAGCAGCGTGGACAGGGGGCTTTACGAGCAGTACTTC,CASSVDRGLYEQYF
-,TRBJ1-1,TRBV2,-,TGTGCCAGCAGTGTCAGGGACGGGAACACTGAAGCTTTCTTT,CASSVRDGNTEAFF
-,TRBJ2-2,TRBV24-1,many,TGTGCCACCAGTGATAATCCCAGACTAGAAGAGAACACCGGGGAGCTGTTTTTT,CATSDNPRLEENTGELFF
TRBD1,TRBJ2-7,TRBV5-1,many,TGCGCCAGCAGCATGACAGGGGGCTCCTTCTACGAGCAGTACTTC,CASSMTGGSFYEQYF
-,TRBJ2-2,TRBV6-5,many,TGTGCCAGCAGCCTCCCCGGGACTTCGAACACCGGGGAGCTGTTTTTT,CASSLPGTSNTGELFF
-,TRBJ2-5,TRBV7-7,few,TGTGCTAGCAGCCAGGGTTTACAAGAGACCCAGTACTTC,CASSQGLQETQYF
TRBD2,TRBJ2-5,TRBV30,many,TGTGCCTGGATCAGGGCGGCTAGCGGGAGGGCCAGAGAGACCCAGTACTTC,CAWIRAASGRARETQYF
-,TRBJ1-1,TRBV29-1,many,TGCAGCGTTGAAACTGGTAACACTGAAGCTTTCTTT,CSVETGNTEAFF
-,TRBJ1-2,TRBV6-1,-,TGTGCCAGCAGTGCCGGACATCCAGGAGGCTACACCTTC,CASSAGHPGGYTF
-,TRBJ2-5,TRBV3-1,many,TGTGCCAGCAGCGGAGTTTTCCAAGAGACCCAGTACTTC,CASSGVFQETQYF
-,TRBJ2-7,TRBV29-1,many,TGCAGCGTCGGAACCTACGAGCAGTACTTC,CSVGTYEQYF
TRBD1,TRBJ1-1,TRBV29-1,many,TGCAGCGCCGAAGGGGGCTGGAGAACTGAAGCTTTCTTT,CSAEGGWRTEAFF
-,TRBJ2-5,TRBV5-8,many,TGTGCCAGCAGCTGGTTTCGTCGGGGAATACAAGAGACCCAGTACTTC,CASSWFRRGIQETQYF
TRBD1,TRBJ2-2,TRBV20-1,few,TGCAGTGCAGGGACAGGGGGGCACACCGGGGAGCTGTTTTTT,CSAGTGGHTGELFF
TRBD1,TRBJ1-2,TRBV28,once,TGTGCCAGCAGTTCGAGGGGGCCTGGCTACACCTTC,CASSSRGPGYTF
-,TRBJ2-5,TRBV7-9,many,TGTGCCAGCAGCTTAGTAGACTCTTCGACGGGACTTCCACAAGAGACCCAGTACTTC,CASSLVDSSTGLPQETQYF